These 28 T cell receptor beta chains were all obtained from the same sample, sequenced in a study of T cells in Graves' hyperthyroidism and ophthalmopathy. Authors of the study amplified TCR beta CDR3 regions from RNA transcripts. The HTBI primer set drove a first-round RT-PCR of the TCR CDR3. One entry per CDR3 protein results from TCRdb running MiXCR on the multiplex PCR reads. The repertoire consists of 700,000 to 950,000 distinct CDR3 sequences, with roughly a third occurring once and the leading ten covering around 29%. The sequencing input was blood. The receptors originated from a woman aged 40 to 49 with Graves' hyperthyroidism.

This clonotype was detected ten times or more. This chain connects TRBV20-1 to TRBJ2-5; unclear D gene. Trimming shortened V by 6 bases and J by 0 bases, and 14 bases separated the two germline ends. CDR3 length equals 14 residues. Per germline, CDR1 DFQATT and CDR2 SNEGSKA (reference sequence). As DNA, the CDR3 is TGCAGTGCAAGGAAGGTTCTCAACCAAGAGACCCAGTACTTC. It is translated as CSARKVLNQETQYF.

This clonotype has a count of ten or more. The V call is TRBV7-9, the J call TRBJ1-2; D is uncertain. Trimming stripped 2 bases from V and 4 bases from J, with 8 bases between. The length of the CDR3 is 13 residues. Germline-derived CDR1 and CDR2 are SEHNR and FQNEAQ (reference sequence). CDR3 loop: CASSLIAGYGYTF. DNA of the CDR3: TGTGCCAGCAGCTTAATTGCGGGCTATGGCTACACCTTC.

This clonotype was seen ten or more times. This chain connects TRBV13 to TRBJ2-5; D uncertain. From germline, CDR1 is PRHDT and CDR2 FYEKMQ (reference sequence). CDR3 size: 13 residues. V was shortened by 2 bases and J by 1 base, with 5 bases between the two germline ends. The CDR3: CASSLSIQETQYF. For the CDR3, the DNA is TGTGCCAGCAGCTTATCCATCCAAGAGACCCAGTACTTC.

This chain's CDR3 is CASSQAPGTPETQYF. In nucleotides, the CDR3 is TGTGCCAGCAGCCAAGCCCCTGGGACACCGGAGACCCAGTACTTC. This chain joins TRBV3-1 and TRBJ2-5; maybe TRBD1 (6 bases). The CDR3 is 15 residues long. CDR1 is LGHDT and CDR2 is YNNKEL in the germline V gene (reference sequence). Trimming removed 1 base from V and 5 bases from J, with 14 bases in between.

The rearrangement links TRBV7-9 to TRBJ1-6, with unresolved D. V was cut by 4 bases and J by 0 bases, with 13 bases left in between. CDR3 length equals 17 residues. CDR1 and CDR2 from the germline V gene are SEHNR and FQNEAQ (reference sequence). The DNA of the CDR3 is TGTGCCAGCAGCTCAACACACGGGGACTCCTATAATTCACCCCTCCACTTT. This codes for CASSSTHGDSYNSPLHF.

This clonotype was seen a handful of times. The rearrangement uses TRBV4-3 and TRBJ1-2, with D possibly TRBD1 on 6 matching bases. The V gene's germline CDR1 is LGHNA and CDR2 YSLEER. The V end lost 4 bases, the J end lost 6 bases, and 15 bases lay between the germline ends. This CDR3 region has 14 residues. CDR3 protein: CASSPHWGPDGYTF. The DNA for the CDR3 is TGCGCCAGCAGCCCCCATTGGGGGCCGGATGGCTACACCTTC.

This clonotype appeared many times. The chain is built from TRBV7-9 and TRBJ1-4; D call uncertain. Germline V lookup: CDR1 SEHNR, CDR2 FQNEAQ (reference sequence). Trimming left V 5 bases short and J 11 bases short, with 18 bases between. This CDR3 comprises 14 residues. The CDR3 DNA follows: TGTGCCAGCAGCCCTTCCGACCCAGCTGAGAAACTGTTTTTT. This gives the protein CASSPSDPAEKLFF.

This clonotype was seen a handful of times. The J gene is TRBJ2-7, the V gene TRBV6-2 or TRBV6-3; D possibly matches TRBD1 or TRBD2 (5 bases each). Germline loops: CDR1 MNHEY, CDR2 SVGEGT. The CDR3 consists of 14 residues. V was shortened by 6 bases and J by 2 bases, with 14 bases between the two germline ends. The CDR3 DNA is TGTGCCAGCAGCGGGACGACTGCAACCTACGAGCAGTACTTC. This sequence encodes CASSGTTATYEQYF.

This clonotype showed up many times. The V call is TRBV24-1, the J call TRBJ1-2; D might be TRBD1 (6 bases). The V gene lost 4 bases and the J gene lost 4 bases, with 12 bases spanning the gap. CDR1 and CDR2 (germline): KGHDR, SFDVKD. The CDR3 contains 14 residues. CDR3 sequence reads: CATSDLDRRYGYTF. For the CDR3, the DNA is TGTGCCACCAGTGACTTGGACAGACGCTATGGCTACACCTTC.

The gene calls are TRBV20-1 and TRBJ2-7; 13 bases are shared with TRBD2. Germline loops: CDR1 DFQATT, CDR2 SNEGSKA (reference sequence). V shed 5 bases, J shed 5 bases, and the junction held 6 bases outside the gene matches. The CDR3 has 14 residues. CDR3 DNA: TGCAGTGCTGGCGGGACTAGCGGGGCCGACGAGCAGTACTTC. The encoded protein is CSAGGTSGADEQYF.

This clonotype was observed many times. The V and J genes are TRBV20-1 and TRBJ2-5, with D uncertain. The V gene's germline CDR1 is DFQATT and CDR2 SNEGSKA (reference sequence). Between the trimmed V and J ends, which lost 0 bases and 5 bases, there was a span of 4 bases. The CDR3 totals 11 residues. The CDR3 sequence is CSARDRETQYF. The CDR3 DNA reads as TGCAGTGCTAGAGACCGGGAGACCCAGTACTTC.

This sequence joins TRBV6-2 or TRBV6-3 and TRBJ2-5; 8 bases fit TRBD1. Trimming took 4 bases from V and 4 from J; bases not matched to a gene: 2. Germline values: CDR1 MNHEY, CDR2 SVGEGT. CDR3 size: 13 residues. The chain's CDR3 is CASSWTGLETQYF. In nucleotides, the CDR3 is TGTGCCAGCAGTTGGACAGGGTTAGAGACCCAGTACTTC.

J is TRBJ2-2 and V is TRBV7-6; D unresolved. Trimming took 1 base from V and 4 from J, leaving 7 bases between them. The CDR3 loop spans 14 amino acids. Germline V gene lookup returns CDR1 SGHVS and CDR2 FNYEAQ. The CDR3 coding sequence is TGTGCCAGCAGCTTAGAGGTTAGCACCGGGGAGCTGTTTTTT. Encoded protein: CASSLEVSTGELFF. Variable domain in full (rest from reference TRBV7-6 and TRBJ2-2): GAGVSQSPRYKVTKRGQDVALRCDPISGHVSLYWYRQALGQGPEFLTYFNYEAQQDKSGLPNDRFSAERPEGSISTLTIQRTEQRDSAMYRCASSLEVSTGELFFGEGSRLTVL.

The V and J genes are TRBV20-1 and TRBJ2-7, with 8 bases fitting TRBD1. This CDR3 is 19 amino acids long. In germline, CDR1 is DFQATT, CDR2 SNEGSKA (reference sequence). After removal of 0 bases from V and 4 bases from J, the junction contained 20 bases not matched to a gene. DNA of the CDR3: TGCAGTGCTAGAGATGACCTTAAAACCGGACAGGGAGCTTTATACGAGCAGTACTTC. Protein: CSARDDLKTGQGALYEQYF.

V is TRBV2 and J is TRBJ1-5; D is ambiguous. Germline V gene lookup returns CDR1 SNHLY and CDR2 FYNNEI. V dropped 1 base and J dropped 6 bases, with 10 bases sitting between them. This CDR3 is built from 14 residues. The CDR3 DNA is TGTGCCAGCAGTGAAGGTTACGGTAGTCAGCCCCAGCATTTT. It codes for CASSEGYGSQPQHF.

V gene TRBV20-1 combines with J gene TRBJ2-7; tentative D call: TRBD2 (6 bases). The CDR3 runs to 15 residues. Germline CDR1 and CDR2: DFQATT and SNEGSKA (reference sequence). Trimming shortened V by 5 bases and J by 0 bases, and 17 bases separated the two germline ends. CDR3 in DNA: TGCAGTGCTGGGGGGTCCCTCGTCAACTCCTACGAGCAGTACTTC. This translates into CSAGGSLVNSYEQYF.

This rearrangement joins TRBV7-6 to TRBJ2-5; 8 bases align to TRBD2. The V segment lost 5 bases and the J segment 3 bases; nucleotides outside the gene matches: 8. The CDR3 sequence is 15 residues long. The germline gives CDR1 SGHVS, CDR2 FNYEAQ. DNA of the CDR3: TGTGCCAGCAGCCAAGCCCCGGGACTAGAAGAGACCCAGTACTTC. Protein: CASSQAPGLEETQYF.

This clonotype was detected once. Given a much more abundant clone one base away, this may be a read error. The rearrangement joins TRBV7-6 to TRBJ2-6, with D unclear. This CDR3 has 18 amino acids. The germline CDR1 and CDR2 sequences are SGHVS and FNYEAQ. The ends were cut back, 5 bases at V and 2 bases at J, with 19 bases in the middle. CDR3 residues: CASSRKTGSLAGANVLTF. CDR3 sequence (DNA): TGTGCCAGCAGCCGAAAAACCGGGTCTCTCGCTGGGGCCAACGTCCTGACTTTC.

This clonotype was detected ten times or more. The J gene is TRBJ1-2, the V gene TRBV11-3, with D hard to call. CDR1 and CDR2 (germline): SGHNT, YENEEA. V lost 6 bases and J lost 3, with 11 bases in between. The CDR3 runs to 13 residues. The CDR3 region is CASRSRGDYGYTF. The CDR3 DNA follows: TGTGCCAGCAGGTCACGGGGTGACTATGGCTACACCTTC.

The CDR3 region is CASSISSNTEAFF. The CDR3 DNA is TGTGCCAGTAGTATCTCTAGTAACACTGAAGCTTTCTTT. The chain couples TRBV19 to TRBJ1-1; D not certain. Per germline, CDR1 LNHDA and CDR2 SQIVND (reference sequence). CDR3 length equals 13 residues. V was shortened by 3 bases and J by 2 bases, with 7 bases between the two germline ends.

V and J are TRBV15 and TRBJ2-5; the D gene is possibly TRBD1 (5 bases). Germline CDR1 LNHNV, CDR2 YYDKDF (reference sequence). V was shortened by 4 bases and J by 2 bases, with 11 bases between the two germline ends. The CDR3 extends over 14 amino acids. CDR3 nucleotides: TGTGCCACCAGCAATCCAGGGCGACAAGAGACCCAGTACTTC. Its protein is CATSNPGRQETQYF.

This clonotype was seen many times. The rearrangement joins TRBV9 to TRBJ2-7; D gene unclear. Deletions cut 0 bases from V and 5 bases from J, with 12 bases between. CDR1 and CDR2 from the germline V gene are SGDLS and YYNGEE. The CDR3 contains 14 residues. The CDR3 here is CASSVGPLRDEQYF. The CDR3 DNA reads as TGTGCCAGCAGCGTAGGCCCACTCCGGGACGAGCAGTACTTC.

The chain uses TRBV15 and TRBJ1-1; 8 nucleotides match TRBD1. In germline, CDR1 is LNHNV, CDR2 YYDKDF (reference sequence). This CDR3 has 16 residues. J gave up 6 bases and V 1 base, and 10 bases lay outside the gene matches. Written as DNA, the CDR3 is TGTGCCACCAGCAGAGGCGGACAGGGAGGGGCCGCTGAAGCTTTCTTT. It codes for CATSRGGQGGAAEAFF.

V and J are TRBV5-4 and TRBJ1-1; D perhaps matches TRBD1 (5 bases). V was clipped by 3 bases and J by 0 bases, with 15 bases between them. Germline V gene data show CDR1 as SGHNT and CDR2 as YYREEE (reference sequence). The CDR3 spans 16 residues. The CDR3 here is CASSWGGRRLNTEAFF. The CDR3 coding sequence is TGTGCCAGCAGCTGGGGGGGACGGCGCTTGAACACTGAAGCTTTCTTT.

This clonotype was picked up a small number of times. The chain couples TRBV7-2 to TRBJ2-7, with D perhaps matching TRBD1 (7 bases). This CDR3 region has 15 residues. Trimming removed 5 bases at V and 0 bases at J, with 14 bases between. CDR1 and CDR2 (germline): SGHTA, FQGNSA. Written as DNA, the CDR3 is TGTGCCAGCAGCCAGCACAGGGGAGGCTCCTACGAGCAGTACTTC. Translation: CASSQHRGGSYEQYF.

Ten or more counts support this clonotype. The rearrangement uses TRBV29-1 and TRBJ1-1, with D hard to call. V lost 4 bases and J 1 base, leaving 7 bases between the germline ends. The CDR3 covers 12 residues. From germline, CDR1 is SQVTM and CDR2 ANQGSEA. The CDR3 loop reads CSVGPRNTEAFF. CDR3 nucleotides: TGCAGCGTTGGACCTAGGAACACTGAAGCTTTCTTT.

The V gene is TRBV2, the J gene TRBJ2-7; D is perhaps TRBD1 (6 bases). V shed 5 bases and J shed 5 bases, with 16 bases lying between them. The germline V gene has CDR1 SNHLY and CDR2 FYNNEI. The CDR3 has 14 amino acids. This CDR3 reads CASSYFRGWNEQYF. CDR3 coding DNA: TGTGCCAGCAGTTACTTCAGGGGCTGGAACGAGCAGTACTTC.

The chain links TRBV7-8 to TRBJ2-6, with 10 bases lining up with TRBD1. Per the germline V gene, CDR1 is SGHVS and CDR2 is FQNEAQ. The junction had 16 bases not matched to a gene; V was cut back by 6 bases and J by 2 bases. The CDR3 length is 20 residues. The CDR3 spells CASRPRFATGTGAGANVLTF. CDR3 nucleotide sequence: TGTGCCAGCAGACCCCGCTTTGCGACCGGGACAGGGGCTGGGGCCAACGTCCTGACTTTC.